These 18 T cell receptor beta chains came from one sample sequenced in a study of T cells in Graves' hyperthyroidism and ophthalmopathy. There were TCR beta CDR3 regions amplified from RNA transcripts. HTBI primers were used for first-round RT-PCR of the TCR CDR3. TCRdb analysed the multiplex PCR reads with MiXCR anew, one entry per CDR3 protein. The sample gives fewer than 800,000 distinct CDR3 sequences, about 16% of which show up once; approximately 8.4% is in the top ten. Sequencing used blood. All receptors come from a man aged 18-30 years with Graves' hyperthyroidism.

The gene calls are TRBV7-9 and TRBJ1-2; D is ambiguous. Germline CDR1 and CDR2: SEHNR and FQNEAQ (reference sequence). The CDR3 consists of 14 residues. V was trimmed by 0 bases and J by 4 bases, leaving 9 bases between them. The chain's CDR3 is CASSLAPRTYGYTF. The CDR3, as DNA: TGTGCCAGCAGCTTAGCGCCGCGCACCTATGGCTACACCTTC.

This clonotype showed up just a few times. The chain has TRBV9 and TRBJ1-6; D possibly corresponds to TRBD1 (6 bases). This CDR3 region has 15 residues. V was clipped by 4 bases and J by 7 bases, with 15 bases between them. Germline assignment: CDR1 SGDLS and CDR2 YYNGEE. The CDR3 DNA is TGTGCCAGCAGCCCGGCTAGGACAGCAAATTCACCCCTCCACTTT. This sequence encodes CASSPARTANSPLHF.

V is TRBV6-1 and J is TRBJ2-5; 7 nucleotides align to TRBD1. The CDR3 is made up of 14 amino acids. Trimming cost V 6 bases and J 3 bases; bases outside gene matches: 7. The germline V gene has CDR1 MNHNS and CDR2 SASEGT. CDR3 residues: CASRATGRKETQYF. Here the CDR3 DNA reads TGTGCCAGCAGGGCGACAGGGCGAAAAGAGACCCAGTACTTC.

In its sample, this clonotype was seen many times. This chain links TRBV2 with TRBJ2-7, with D possibly being TRBD1 or TRBD2 (5 bases each). V was clipped by 11 bases and J by 0 bases, with 20 bases between them. Germline lookup yields CDR1 SNHLY and CDR2 FYNNEI. The CDR3 is 15 amino acids. The CDR3 DNA reads TGTGCCGTCCAAAAATCGGGGCACCTCTCCTACGAGCAGTACTTC. Protein: CAVQKSGHLSYEQYF.

The genes are TRBV7-9 and TRBJ2-3; D not certain. CDR1 and CDR2 (germline): SEHNR, FQNEAQ (reference sequence). V lost 5 bases and J 6 bases, leaving 18 bases between the germline ends. The CDR3 spans 15 residues. The CDR3 is CASSPRVLAGDTQYF. CDR3 in DNA: TGTGCCAGCAGCCCTAGGGTATTAGCAGGCGATACGCAGTATTTT.

The genes are TRBV24-1 and TRBJ2-1, with a weak D call TRBD2 (6 bases). The CDR3 covers 13 residues. The V and J ends lost 9 bases and 5 bases respectively, with 13 bases between them. CDR1 is KGHDR, CDR2 SFDVKD, per germline. This CDR3 reads CATAGPANNEQFF. For the CDR3, the DNA is TGTGCCACCGCGGGACCAGCGAACAATGAGCAGTTCTTC.

This clonotype was observed at least ten times. This chain uses TRBV29-1 with TRBJ2-1, with 9 bases lining up with TRBD2. J lost 4 bases, V lost 8 bases, and 9 bases had no gene match. The CDR3 length is 14 residues. The germline V gene encodes CDR1 SQVTM and CDR2 ANQGSEA. The CDR3 region has the DNA TGCAGCCTAGTAGCGGGAGTCGAGTACAATGAGCAGTTCTTC. Protein sequence: CSLVAGVEYNEQFF.

This clonotype was seen only a few times. The CDR3 DNA reads TGTGCCAGCAGCGCCAACAGGGATTCAAATCAGCCCCAGCATTTT. Translated, it gives CASSANRDSNQPQHF. The V call is TRBV7-8, the J call TRBJ1-5, with TRBD1 as a possible D gene (6 bases). Per germline, CDR1 SGHVS and CDR2 FQNEAQ. Trimming stripped 5 bases from V and 4 bases from J, with 15 bases between. There are 15 residues in the CDR3.

This clonotype was counted only a few times. This chain connects TRBV15 to TRBJ1-1; D possibly corresponds to TRBD1 (5 bases). Trimming removed 0 bases at V and 5 bases at J, with 10 bases between. Looked up from germline, CDR1 is LNHNV and CDR2 is YYDKDF (reference sequence). The CDR3 totals 14 residues. The CDR3 sequence: CATSRDRGETEAFF. In DNA form, the CDR3 reads TGTGCCACCAGCAGAGATCGGGGGGAAACTGAAGCTTTCTTT.

Only a few counts were recorded for this clonotype. V is TRBV11-2 and J is TRBJ1-2, with 8 bases lining up with TRBD1. V trimming: 4 bases; J trimming: 8 bases; junction bases outside the gene matches: 9. CDR1 and CDR2 from the germline V gene are SGHAT and FQNNGV. There are 14 residues in the CDR3. This chain's CDR3 is CASSSSDRVGGYTF. For the CDR3, the DNA is TGTGCCAGCAGCTCTTCGGACAGGGTCGGGGGCTACACCTTC.

This clonotype appeared many times. The chain has TRBV19 and TRBJ2-1; D unresolved. Germline CDR1 and CDR2: LNHDA and SQIVND (reference sequence). This CDR3 has 13 residues. Trimming took 5 bases from V and 9 from J, leaving 14 bases between them. In DNA form, the CDR3 reads TGTGCCAGTAGTTCAAACCGGTGGGTTGAGCAGTTCTTC. Amino acids: CASSSNRWVEQFF. The entire variable domain, with the rest obtained from reference TRBV19 and TRBJ2-1, is as follows: DGGITQSPKYLFRKEGQNVTLSCEQNLNHDAMYWYRQDPGQGLRLIYYSQIVNDFQKGDIAEGYSVSREKKESFPLTVTSAQKNPTAFYLCASSSNRWVEQFFGPGTRLTVL.

There are many counts of this clonotype. This sequence joins TRBV29-1 and TRBJ2-3; TRBD1 matches at 10 bases. The junction had 10 bases not matched to a gene; V was cut back by 4 bases and J by 6 bases. CDR3 length: 15 residues. Germline values: CDR1 SQVTM, CDR2 ANQGSEA. CDR3 nucleotide sequence: TGCAGCGTTGGAGCTGGGACAGGGGCGAGGGATACGCAGTATTTT. This translates into CSVGAGTGARDTQYF.

This clonotype occurred many times. The chain uses TRBV2 and TRBJ2-2; TRBD2 matches 12 bases. This CDR3 comprises 19 residues. The germline V gene has CDR1 SNHLY and CDR2 FYNNEI. With 0 bases clipped from V and 8 bases from J, the junction kept 13 bases outside the gene matches. The CDR3 protein is CASSEAGTSGLGLAGELFF. In DNA form, the CDR3 reads TGTGCCAGCAGTGAAGCCGGGACTAGCGGGTTGGGGTTGGCGGGGGAGCTGTTTTTT.

This clonotype has only a few counts. The DNA of the CDR3 is TGTGCCAGCAGTGAGAGGGACAGGATCTACGAGCAGTACTTC. This encodes CASSERDRIYEQYF. The chain carries TRBV2 and TRBJ2-7, with 8 bases identical to TRBD1. The CDR3 runs to 14 residues. Trimming at V came to 3 bases and at J to 3 bases, leaving 4 bases not matched to a gene. CDR1 and CDR2 (germline): SNHLY, FYNNEI.

In its sample, this clonotype was seen many times. This chain joins TRBV5-5 and TRBJ2-7, with 7 positions matching TRBD1. Germline V gene data show CDR1 as SGHKS and CDR2 as YYEKEE (reference sequence). J lost 3 bases, V lost 0 bases, and 6 bases had no gene match. The CDR3 length is 15 residues. The DNA for the CDR3 is TGTGCCAGCAGCTTGGCCCGACAGGGTTTCTACGAGCAGTACTTC. Its protein product is CASSLARQGFYEQYF.

Ten or more counts support this clonotype. The chain has TRBV29-1 and TRBJ2-1; 7 nucleotides match TRBD2. Trimming cost V 1 base and J 5 bases; bases outside gene matches: 8. Germline V gene lookup returns CDR1 SQVTM and CDR2 ANQGSEA. This CDR3 has 15 amino acids. This CDR3 is CSVEGGGFFDNEQFF. The CDR3 nucleotides read TGCAGCGTTGAAGGGGGGGGGTTTTTTGACAATGAGCAGTTCTTC.

The chain has TRBV15 and TRBJ2-1; no clear D. The germline V and J ends were trimmed by 2 bases and 0 bases, with 11 bases remaining between them. Germline CDR1 reads LNHNV; CDR2 reads YYDKDF (reference sequence). This CDR3 is 16 amino acids long. The CDR3 nucleotides are TGTGCCACCAGCAGAAGTCCTGGACCCTCCTACAATGAGCAGTTCTTC. This sequence encodes CATSRSPGPSYNEQFF.

This clonotype appeared a few times. The gene calls are TRBV20-1 and TRBJ2-5, with TRBD2 identical over 8 bases. The germline V gene has CDR1 DFQATT and CDR2 SNEGSKA (reference sequence). The CDR3 runs 15 residues. Trimming at V came to 3 bases and at J to 4 bases, leaving 10 bases not matched to a gene. CDR3 in amino acids: CSASSYGTRTETQYF. In DNA form, the CDR3 reads TGCAGTGCTAGTAGTTACGGGACTAGAACAGAGACCCAGTACTTC.